The entry that follows covers one T cell receptor beta chain sequence. The antigen is unknown. The sample is drawn from a study of blood T cells in healthy people across ages. V lost 5 bases and J lost 5; bases outside the gene matches: 10. The CDR3 has 15 residues. Study-wide points: Observed TCR beta diversity per million T cells went down as age went up. This fall followed a roughly linear course with age.

The use of a sample-barcoded 5' primer and a J-beta primer mix characterized a second PCR of roughly 6 to 11 cycles. One entry per CDR3 protein results from TCRdb running MiXCR on the 5' RACE reads. The sample has around 620,000 distinct CDR3 sequences, roughly 29% seen once. The receptor was derived from a woman in her 70s in good health. Sequenced sample: blood. The chain recombines TRBV12-3 or TRBV12-4 with TRBJ2-5, with TRBD2 matching over 8 bases. CDR3 residues: CASSPSGGGLETQYF. For the CDR3, the DNA is TGTGCCAGCAGTCCTAGTGGCGGGGGGCTGGAGACCCAGTACTTC.